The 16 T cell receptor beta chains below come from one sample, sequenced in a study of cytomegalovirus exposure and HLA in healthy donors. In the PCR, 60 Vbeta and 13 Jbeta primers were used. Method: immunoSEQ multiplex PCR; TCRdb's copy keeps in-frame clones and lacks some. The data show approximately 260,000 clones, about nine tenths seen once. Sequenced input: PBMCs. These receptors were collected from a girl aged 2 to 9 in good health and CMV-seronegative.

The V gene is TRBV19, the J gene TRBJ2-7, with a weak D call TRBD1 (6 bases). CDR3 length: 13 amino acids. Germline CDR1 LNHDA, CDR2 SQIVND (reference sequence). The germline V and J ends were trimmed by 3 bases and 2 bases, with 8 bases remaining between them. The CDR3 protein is CASSMDSPYEQYF. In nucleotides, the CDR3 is TGTGCCAGTAGTATGGACAGCCCCTACGAGCAGTACTTC.

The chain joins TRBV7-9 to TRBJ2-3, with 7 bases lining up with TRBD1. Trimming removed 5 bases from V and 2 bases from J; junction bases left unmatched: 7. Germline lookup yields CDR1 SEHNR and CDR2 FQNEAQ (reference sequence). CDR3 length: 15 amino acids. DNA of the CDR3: TGTGCCAGCAGCACACGAACAGGGGTCACAGATACGCAGTATTTT. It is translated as CASSTRTGVTDTQYF.

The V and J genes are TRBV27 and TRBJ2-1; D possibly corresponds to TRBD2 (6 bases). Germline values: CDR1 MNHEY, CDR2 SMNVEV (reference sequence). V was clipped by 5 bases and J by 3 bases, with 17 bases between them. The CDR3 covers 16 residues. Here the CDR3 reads CASSPYPDYFYNEQFF. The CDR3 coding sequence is TGTGCCAGCAGTCCATACCCGGACTATTTCTACAATGAGCAGTTCTTC.

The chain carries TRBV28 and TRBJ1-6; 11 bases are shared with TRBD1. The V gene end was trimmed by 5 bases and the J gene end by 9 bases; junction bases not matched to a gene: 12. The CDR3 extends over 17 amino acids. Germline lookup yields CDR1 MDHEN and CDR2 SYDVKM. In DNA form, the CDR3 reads TGTGCCAGCAGTCTTGGACAGGGGGCGCGTTTTGGTTCACCCCTCCACTTT. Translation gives CASSLGQGARFGSPLHF.

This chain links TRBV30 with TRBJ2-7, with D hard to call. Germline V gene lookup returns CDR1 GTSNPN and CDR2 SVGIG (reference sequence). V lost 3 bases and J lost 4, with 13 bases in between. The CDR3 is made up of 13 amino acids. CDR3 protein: CAWSRVLGYEQYF. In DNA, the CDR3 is TGTGCCTGGAGCCGGGTTCTTGGGTACGAGCAGTACTTC.

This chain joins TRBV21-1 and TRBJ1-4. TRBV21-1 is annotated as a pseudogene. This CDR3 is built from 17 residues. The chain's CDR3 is CASSKARFLAGEGKLFF. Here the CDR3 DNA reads TGTGCCAGCAGCAAAGCTCGGTTTTTGGCAGGGGAGGGGAAACTGTTTTTT.

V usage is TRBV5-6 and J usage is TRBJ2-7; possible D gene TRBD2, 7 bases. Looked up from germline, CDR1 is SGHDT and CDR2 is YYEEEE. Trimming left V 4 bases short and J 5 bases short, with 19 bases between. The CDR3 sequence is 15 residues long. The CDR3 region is CASSPGRGGWNEQYF. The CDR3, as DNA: TGTGCCAGCAGCCCTGGTAGGGGGGGCTGGAACGAGCAGTACTTC.

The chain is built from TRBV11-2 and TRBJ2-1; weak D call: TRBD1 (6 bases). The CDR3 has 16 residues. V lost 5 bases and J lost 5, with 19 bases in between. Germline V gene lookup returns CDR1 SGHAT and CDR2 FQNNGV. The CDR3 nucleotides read TGTGCCAGCAGCCCAGCCCAGGGGTTAGGCAACAATGAGCAGTTCTTC. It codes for CASSPAQGLGNNEQFF. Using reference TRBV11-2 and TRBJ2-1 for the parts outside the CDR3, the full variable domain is EAGVAQSPRYKIIEKRQSVAFWCNPISGHATLYWYQQILGQGPKLLIQFQNNGVVDDSQLPKDRFSAERLKGVDSTLKIQPAKLEDSAVYLCASSPAQGLGNNEQFFGPGTRLTVL.

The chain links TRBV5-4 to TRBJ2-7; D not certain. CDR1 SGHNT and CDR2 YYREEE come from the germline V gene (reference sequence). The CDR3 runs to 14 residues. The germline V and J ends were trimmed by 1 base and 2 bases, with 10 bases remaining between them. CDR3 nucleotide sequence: TGTGCCAGCAGCTTGTCGTCCTCTACCTACGAGCAGTACTTC. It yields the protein CASSLSSSTYEQYF.

The CDR3 loop reads CASSVAPGGLSGNTIYF. The CDR3 nucleotides read TGTGCCAGCAGCGTAGCTCCGGGGGGGCTCTCTGGAAACACCATATATTTT. This chain links TRBV9 with TRBJ1-3; weak D call: TRBD1 (6 bases). The germline V gene has CDR1 SGDLS and CDR2 YYNGEE. CDR3 length: 17 residues. The V end lost 0 bases, the J end lost 0 bases, and 13 bases lay between the germline ends.

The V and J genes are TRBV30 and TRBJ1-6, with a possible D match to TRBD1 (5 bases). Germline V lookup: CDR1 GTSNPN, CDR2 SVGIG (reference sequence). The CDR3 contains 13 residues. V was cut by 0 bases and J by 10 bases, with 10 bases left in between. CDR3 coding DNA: TGTGCCTGGAGTGTAAAGGGGTACTCACCCCTCCACTTT. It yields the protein CAWSVKGYSPLHF.

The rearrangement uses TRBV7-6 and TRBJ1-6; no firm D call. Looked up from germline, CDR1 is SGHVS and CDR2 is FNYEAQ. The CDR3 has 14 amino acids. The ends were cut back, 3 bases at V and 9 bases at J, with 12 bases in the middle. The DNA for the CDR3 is TGTGCCAGCAGCTTTCGGACTTTTGGTTCACCCCTCCACTTT. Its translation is CASSFRTFGSPLHF.

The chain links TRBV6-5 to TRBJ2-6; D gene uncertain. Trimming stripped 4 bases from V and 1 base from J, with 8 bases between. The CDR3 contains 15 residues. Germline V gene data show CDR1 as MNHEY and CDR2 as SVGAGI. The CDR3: CASSSTPSGANVLTF. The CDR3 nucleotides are TGTGCCAGCAGTTCGACTCCTTCTGGGGCCAACGTCCTGACTTTC.

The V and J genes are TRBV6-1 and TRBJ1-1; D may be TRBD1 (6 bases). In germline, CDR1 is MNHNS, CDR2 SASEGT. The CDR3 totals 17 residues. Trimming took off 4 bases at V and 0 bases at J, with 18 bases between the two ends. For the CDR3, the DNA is TGTGCCAGCAGTGTTTACCCGGGACAAACTGTGAACACTGAAGCTTTCTTT. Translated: CASSVYPGQTVNTEAFF.

CDR3 nucleotides: TGTGCCAGCAGCTTAGCGGGACTAGCGAACCAAGAGACCCAGTACTTC. Translating it yields CASSLAGLANQETQYF. The V call is TRBV7-2, the J call TRBJ2-5; 10 nucleotides align to TRBD2. The CDR3 has 16 amino acids. Germline trimming cut 0 bases from V and 0 bases from J; bases unmatched to any gene: 1. Germline V gene sequence: CDR1 SGHTA, CDR2 FQGNSA.

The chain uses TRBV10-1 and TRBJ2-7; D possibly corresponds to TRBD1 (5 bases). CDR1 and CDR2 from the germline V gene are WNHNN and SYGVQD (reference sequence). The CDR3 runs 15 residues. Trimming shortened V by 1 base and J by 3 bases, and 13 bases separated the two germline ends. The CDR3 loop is CASSEYRSPHYEQYF. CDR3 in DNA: TGCGCCAGCAGTGAGTACAGGTCGCCCCACTACGAGCAGTACTTC.